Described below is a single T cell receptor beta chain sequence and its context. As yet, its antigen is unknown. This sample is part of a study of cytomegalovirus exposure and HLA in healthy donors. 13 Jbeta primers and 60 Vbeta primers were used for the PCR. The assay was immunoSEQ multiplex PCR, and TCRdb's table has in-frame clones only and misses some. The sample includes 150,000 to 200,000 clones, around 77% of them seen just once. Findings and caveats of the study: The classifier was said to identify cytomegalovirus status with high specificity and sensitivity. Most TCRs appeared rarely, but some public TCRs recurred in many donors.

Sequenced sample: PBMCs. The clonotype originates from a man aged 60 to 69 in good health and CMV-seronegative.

In DNA form, the CDR3 reads TGTGCCAGCAGTTCAAGGGGTAACTCCTACGAGCAGTACTTC. Its protein product is CASSSRGNSYEQYF. The rearrangement links TRBV7-9 to TRBJ2-7; possibly TRBD1 for D (5 bases). Germline loops: CDR1 SEHNR, CDR2 FQNEAQ (reference sequence). Deletions cut 6 bases from V and 0 bases from J, with 12 bases between. The CDR3 is 14 amino acids.